Sequencing of this T cell receptor beta chain was carried out in a study of control samples from healthy donors and cancer patients. The V and J ends lost 5 bases and 4 bases respectively, with 5 bases between them. CDR3 size: 11 residues. CDR1 and CDR2 (germline): MDHEN, SYDVKM. TCRdb keeps only in-frame clones here, not all; method: immunoSEQ multiplex PCR. The table lists 95,000 to 150,000 clones, approximately 89% of them singletons. This rearrangement joins TRBV28 to TRBJ2-5; D gene uncertain. The sequence was obtained from a woman younger than 30 in good health. The sample was blood. The CDR3 spells CASSQTETQYF. DNA for the CDR3: TGTGCCAGCAGTCAGACAGAGACCCAGTACTTC.